The 6 T cell receptor beta chains given below trace back to one sample, sequenced in a study of beta chain features in type 1 diabetes. All of the isolated RNA was reverse transcribed, so expressed TCRB transcripts were sequenced. Sequencing used immunoSEQ multiplex PCR; TCRdb keeps in-frame clones, though not all of them. The data hold approximately 730,000 clones, with around an eighth observed a single time. Overall study findings and caveats: TCRB CDR3s were moderately but significantly shorter in Type 1 diabetes patients in all four CD4+ subsets.

Their recognized antigens are unknown. The sequenced sample consisted of naive CD4+ T cells from blood. These receptors came from a man in his late teens or twenties with type 1 diabetes.

This clone has more than one count but fewer than ten. The chain has TRBV6-1 and TRBJ2-5; 8 nucleotides align to TRBD1. The CDR3 covers 15 residues. The J segment lost 5 bases and the V segment lost 1 base, leaving 6 bases of the junction unmatched. The V gene's germline CDR1 is MNHNS and CDR2 SASEGT. CDR3 in DNA: TGTGCCAGCAGTGAAGGACAGGGGATAGGCGAGACCCAGTACTTC. This translates into CASSEGQGIGETQYF.

The table lists this clone with a few counts. V and J are TRBV7-9 and TRBJ2-3; 7 bases are a match to TRBD2. The V gene's germline CDR1 is SEHNR and CDR2 FQNEAQ (reference sequence). The CDR3 sequence is 13 residues long. V shed 7 bases, J shed 0 bases, and the junction held 1 base outside the gene matches. The CDR3 DNA reads as TGTGCCAGCAAAGCGGGGAGCACAGATACGCAGTATTTT. Translating gives CASKAGSTDTQYF.

This clone was counted only a few times. The chain is built from TRBV29-1 and TRBJ2-7, with unresolved D. The ends were cut back, 3 bases at V and 1 base at J, with 7 bases in the middle. The germline V gene has CDR1 SQVTM and CDR2 ANQGSEA. The CDR3 has 12 amino acids. The CDR3 sequence: CSVDKGSYEQYF. CDR3 DNA: TGCAGCGTTGATAAGGGATCCTACGAGCAGTACTTC.

The chain combines TRBV23-1 with TRBJ1-6; D is unresolved. Being an ORF, TRBV23-1 has a function that is uncertain. V gave up 7 bases and J gave up 7 bases, with 20 bases separating them. CDR3 length: 16 residues. CDR3 residues: CASTRPSRTGNSPLHF. CDR3 DNA sequence: TGCGCCAGCACCAGACCGAGCAGGACCGGCAATTCACCCCTCCACTTT.

The chain joins TRBV7-2 to TRBJ1-1; D might be TRBD1 (5 bases). CDR1 and CDR2 from the germline V gene are SGHTA and FQGNSA. Trimming cost V 3 bases and J 0 bases, with 8 bases left between them. This CDR3 is 14 amino acids long. The CDR3 loop reads CASSFLGLNTEAFF. DNA for the CDR3: TGTGCCAGCAGCTTTTTGGGGCTGAACACTGAAGCTTTCTTT. Together with reference TRBV7-2 and TRBJ1-1, the CDR3 gives the full variable domain: GAGVSQSPSNKVTEKGKDVELRCDPISGHTALYWYRQSLGQGLEFLIYFQGNSAPDKSGLPSDRFSAERTGGSVSTLTIQRTQQEDSAVYLCASSFLGLNTEAFFGQGTRLTVV.

This clone was seen only once. Additional DNA sequences in this sample encode the identical CDR3. The chain links TRBV6-5 to TRBJ2-7, with 7 bases fitting TRBD1. Germline V lookup: CDR1 MNHEY, CDR2 SVGAGI. Germline trimming cut 2 bases from V and 0 bases from J; bases unmatched to any gene: 1. This CDR3 spans 14 amino acids. This chain's CDR3 is CASSYAGGSYEQYF. CDR3 nucleotides: TGTGCCAGCAGTTACGCAGGGGGCTCCTACGAGCAGTACTTC.